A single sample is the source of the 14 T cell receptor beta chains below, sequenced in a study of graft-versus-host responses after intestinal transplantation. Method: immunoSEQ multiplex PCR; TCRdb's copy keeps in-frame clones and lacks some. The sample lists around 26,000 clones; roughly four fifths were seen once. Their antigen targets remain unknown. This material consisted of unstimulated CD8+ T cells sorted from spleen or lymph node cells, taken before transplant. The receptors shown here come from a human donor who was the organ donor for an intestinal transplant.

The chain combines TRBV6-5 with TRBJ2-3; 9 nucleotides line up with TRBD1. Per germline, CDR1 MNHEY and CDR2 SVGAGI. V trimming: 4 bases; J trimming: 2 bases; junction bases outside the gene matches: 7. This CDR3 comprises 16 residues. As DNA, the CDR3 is TGTGCCAGCAGTTGGTCCGGGACAGGGTCCACAGATACGCAGTATTTT. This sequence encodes CASSWSGTGSTDTQYF.

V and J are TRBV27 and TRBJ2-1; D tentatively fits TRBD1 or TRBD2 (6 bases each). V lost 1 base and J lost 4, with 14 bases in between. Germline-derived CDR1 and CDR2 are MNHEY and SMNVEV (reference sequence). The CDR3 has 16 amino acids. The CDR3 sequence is CASSLYWGAVYNEQFF. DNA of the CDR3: TGTGCCAGCAGTTTATATTGGGGGGCGGTTTACAATGAGCAGTTCTTC.

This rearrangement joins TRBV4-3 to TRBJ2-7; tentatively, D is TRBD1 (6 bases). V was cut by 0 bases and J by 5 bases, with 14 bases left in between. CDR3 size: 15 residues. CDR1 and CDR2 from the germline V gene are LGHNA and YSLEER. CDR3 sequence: CASSQEGRQADEQYF. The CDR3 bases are TGCGCCAGCAGCCAAGAAGGCCGACAGGCCGACGAGCAGTACTTC.

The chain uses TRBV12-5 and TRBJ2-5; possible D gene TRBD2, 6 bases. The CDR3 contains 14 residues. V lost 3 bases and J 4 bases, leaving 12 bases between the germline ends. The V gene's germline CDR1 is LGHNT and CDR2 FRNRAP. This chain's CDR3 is CASGFWGEGETQYF. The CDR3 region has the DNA TGTGCTAGTGGTTTCTGGGGGGAAGGAGAGACCCAGTACTTC. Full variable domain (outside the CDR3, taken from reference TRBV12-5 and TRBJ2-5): DARVTQTPRHKVTEMGQEVTMRCQPILGHNTVFWYRQTMMQGLELLAYFRNRAPLDDSGMPKDRFSAEMPDATLATLKIQPSEPRDSAVYFCASGFWGEGETQYFGPGTRLLVL.

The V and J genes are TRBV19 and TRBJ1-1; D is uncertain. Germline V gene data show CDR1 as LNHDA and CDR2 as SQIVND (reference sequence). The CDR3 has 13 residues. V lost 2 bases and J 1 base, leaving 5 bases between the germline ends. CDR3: CASSISGNTEAFF. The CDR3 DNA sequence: TGTGCCAGTAGTATATCGGGGAACACTGAAGCTTTCTTT.

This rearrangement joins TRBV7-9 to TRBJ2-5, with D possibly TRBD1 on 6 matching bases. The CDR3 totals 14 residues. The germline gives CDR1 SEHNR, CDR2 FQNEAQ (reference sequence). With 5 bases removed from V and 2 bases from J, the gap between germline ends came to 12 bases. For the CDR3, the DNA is TGTGCCAGCAGCGTCGGGACACAACAAGAGACCCAGTACTTC. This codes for CASSVGTQQETQYF.

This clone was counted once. CDR3 sequence (DNA): TGTGCCAGCAGTTTAATAGGGGGGAATTCACCCCTCCACTTT. Translation: CASSLIGGNSPLHF. This chain uses TRBV27 with TRBJ1-6; TRBD1 might be the D (6 bases). V was shortened by 2 bases and J by 7 bases, with 9 bases between the two germline ends. Germline-derived CDR1 and CDR2 are MNHEY and SMNVEV (reference sequence). CDR3 length: 14 residues.

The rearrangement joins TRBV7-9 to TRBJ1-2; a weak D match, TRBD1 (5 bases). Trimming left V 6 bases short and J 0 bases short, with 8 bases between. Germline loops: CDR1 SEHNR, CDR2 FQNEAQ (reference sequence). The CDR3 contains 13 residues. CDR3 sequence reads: CASREDTNYGYTF. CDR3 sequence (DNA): TGTGCCAGCAGGGAGGACACTAACTATGGCTACACCTTC.

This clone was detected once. The CDR3 DNA is TGTGCCAGCAGCATTGGGACTAGCAATGAGCAGTTCTTC. Amino acid sequence: CASSIGTSNEQFF. The chain links TRBV5-5 to TRBJ2-1; 8 nucleotides agree with TRBD2. J was trimmed by 6 bases and V by 4 bases; bases with no gene match: 3. This CDR3 comprises 13 residues. Germline loops: CDR1 SGHKS, CDR2 YYEKEE (reference sequence).

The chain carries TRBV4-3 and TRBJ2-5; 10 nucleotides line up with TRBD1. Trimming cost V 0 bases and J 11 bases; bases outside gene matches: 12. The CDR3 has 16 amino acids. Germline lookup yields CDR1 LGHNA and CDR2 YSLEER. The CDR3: CASSQDRQGASLYQYF. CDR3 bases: TGCGCCAGCAGCCAAGATCGACAGGGGGCAAGTTTATATCAGTACTTC.

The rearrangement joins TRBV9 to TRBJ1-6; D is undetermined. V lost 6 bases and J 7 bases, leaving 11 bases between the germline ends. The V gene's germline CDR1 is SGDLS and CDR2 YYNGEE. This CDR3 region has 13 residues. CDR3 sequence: CASTSGSNSPLHF. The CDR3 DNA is TGTGCCAGCACCTCTGGATCGAATTCACCCCTCCACTTT.

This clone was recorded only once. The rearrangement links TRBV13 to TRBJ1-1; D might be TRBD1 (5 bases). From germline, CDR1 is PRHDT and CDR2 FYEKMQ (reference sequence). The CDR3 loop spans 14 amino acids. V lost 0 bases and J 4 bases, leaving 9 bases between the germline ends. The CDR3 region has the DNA TGTGCCAGCAGCTTAGGTGGGGCGGGCACTGAAGCTTTCTTT. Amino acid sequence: CASSLGGAGTEAFF. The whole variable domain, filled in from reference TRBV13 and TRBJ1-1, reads AAGVIQSPRHLIKEKRETATLKCYPIPRHDTVYWYQQGPGQDPQFLISFYEKMQSDKGSIPDRFSAQQFSDYHSELNMSSLELGDSALYFCASSLGGAGTEAFFGQGTRLTVV.

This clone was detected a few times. The CDR3 spells CASSVAGGGSYEQYF. The CDR3 bases are TGTGCCAGCAGCGTAGCTGGCGGGGGGAGCTACGAGCAGTACTTC. V and J are TRBV9 and TRBJ2-7; 8 nucleotides match TRBD2. J lost 3 bases, V lost 0 bases, and 5 bases had no gene match. The CDR3 totals 15 residues. CDR1 and CDR2 from the germline V gene are SGDLS and YYNGEE.

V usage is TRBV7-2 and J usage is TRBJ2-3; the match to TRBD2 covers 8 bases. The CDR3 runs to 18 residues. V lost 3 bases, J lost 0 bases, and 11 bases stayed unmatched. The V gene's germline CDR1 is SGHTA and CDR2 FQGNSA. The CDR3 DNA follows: TGTGCCAGCAGCTTTGAAAGCGGGAGATGGCCTAGCACAGATACGCAGTATTTT. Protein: CASSFESGRWPSTDTQYF.